In its sample, the clone carrying this TCR beta chain was seen many times. Time point meaning: newly diagnosed GD, antithyroid drugs for less than 3 months. PBMC RNA served as the TCR library source. The authors built TCR beta libraries using iRepertoire HTBI primers and Arm-PCR of CDR3 regions. TCRdb processed the multiplex PCR reads anew with MiXCR; each CDR3 protein has one entry. Of a few hundred thousand distinct CDR3 sequences in the sample, approximately 18% were seen once. This sample stems from a study of regulatory T cells in long-lasting Graves disease. The sample also formed part of further work on T cells in Graves' hyperthyroidism and ophthalmopathy. That paper states: During a first-round RT-PCR of the TCR CDR3, the HTBI primer set was used. The majority of expanded thyroid clonotypes above 0.001 also appeared in blood.

This TCR was recovered from a woman under 40 with Graves disease. The sequenced sample was peripheral blood mononuclear cells (PBMCs), obtained at new diagnosis, from a patient treated with antithyroid drugs.

The CDR3 sequence: CASSLTLTSTGELFF. CDR3 sequence (DNA): TGTGCCAGCAGCTTAACTTTGACTTCAACCGGGGAGCTGTTTTTT. V usage is TRBV11-2 and J usage is TRBJ2-2; D uncertain. Germline CDR1 is SGHAT and CDR2 is FQNNGV. V was cut by 2 bases and J by 5 bases, with 12 bases left in between. The CDR3 is made up of 15 amino acids.